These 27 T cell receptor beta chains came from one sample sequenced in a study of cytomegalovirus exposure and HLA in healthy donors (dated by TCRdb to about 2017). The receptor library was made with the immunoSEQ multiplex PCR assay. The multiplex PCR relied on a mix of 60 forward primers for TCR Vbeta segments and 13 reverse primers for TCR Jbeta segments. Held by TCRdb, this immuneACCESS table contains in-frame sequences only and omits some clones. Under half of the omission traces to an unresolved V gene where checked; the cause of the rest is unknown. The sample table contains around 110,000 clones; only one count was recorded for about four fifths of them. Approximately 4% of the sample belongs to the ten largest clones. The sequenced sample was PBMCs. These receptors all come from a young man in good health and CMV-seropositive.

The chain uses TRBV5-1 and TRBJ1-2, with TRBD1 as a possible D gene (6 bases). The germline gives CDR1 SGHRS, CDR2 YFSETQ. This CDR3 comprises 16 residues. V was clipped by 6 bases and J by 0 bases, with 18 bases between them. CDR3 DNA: TGCGCCAGCATGCAGGGGCCGGCAATACCTAACTATGGCTACACCTTC. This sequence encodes CASMQGPAIPNYGYTF.

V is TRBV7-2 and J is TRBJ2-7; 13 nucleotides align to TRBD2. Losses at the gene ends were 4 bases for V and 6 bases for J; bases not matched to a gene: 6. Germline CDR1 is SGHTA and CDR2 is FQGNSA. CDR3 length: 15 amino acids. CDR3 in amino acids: CASSYTSGRDREQYF. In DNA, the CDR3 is TGTGCCAGCAGCTACACTAGCGGGAGGGACCGCGAGCAGTACTTC.

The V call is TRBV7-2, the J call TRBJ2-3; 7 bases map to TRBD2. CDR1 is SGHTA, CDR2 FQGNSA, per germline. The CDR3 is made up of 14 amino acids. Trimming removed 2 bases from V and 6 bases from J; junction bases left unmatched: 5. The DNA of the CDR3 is TGTGCCAGCAGCTTATCGCGGGGGTCCGATACGCAGTATTTT. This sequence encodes CASSLSRGSDTQYF. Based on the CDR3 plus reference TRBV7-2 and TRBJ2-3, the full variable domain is GAGVSQSPSNKVTEKGKDVELRCDPISGHTALYWYRQSLGQGLEFLIYFQGNSAPDKSGLPSDRFSAERTGGSVSTLTIQRTQQEDSAVYLCASSLSRGSDTQYFGPGTRLTVL.

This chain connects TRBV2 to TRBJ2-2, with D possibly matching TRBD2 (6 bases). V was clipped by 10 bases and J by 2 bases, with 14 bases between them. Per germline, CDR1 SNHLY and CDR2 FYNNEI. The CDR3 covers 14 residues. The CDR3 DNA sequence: TGTGCCACCCGGGGGAGCGTTAACACCGGGGAGCTGTTTTTT. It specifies CATRGSVNTGELFF.

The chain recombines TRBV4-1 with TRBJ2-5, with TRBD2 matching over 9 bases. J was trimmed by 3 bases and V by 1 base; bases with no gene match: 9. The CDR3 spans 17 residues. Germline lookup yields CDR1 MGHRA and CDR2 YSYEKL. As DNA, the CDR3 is TGCGCCAGCAGCCAAGGGGAAGCGGGGGGAAGGAAAGAGACCCAGTACTTC. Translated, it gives CASSQGEAGGRKETQYF.

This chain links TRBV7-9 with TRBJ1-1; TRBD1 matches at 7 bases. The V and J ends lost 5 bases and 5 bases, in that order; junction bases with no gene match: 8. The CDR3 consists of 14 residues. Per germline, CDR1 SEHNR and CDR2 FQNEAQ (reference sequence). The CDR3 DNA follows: TGTGCCAGCAGCGTCTACAGGGGCAAGACTGAAGCTTTCTTT. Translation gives CASSVYRGKTEAFF.

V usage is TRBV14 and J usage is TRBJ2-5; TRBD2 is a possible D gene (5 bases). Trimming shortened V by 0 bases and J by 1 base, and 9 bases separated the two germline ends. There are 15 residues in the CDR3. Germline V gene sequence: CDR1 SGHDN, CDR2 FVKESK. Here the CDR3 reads CASSQERAFQETQYF. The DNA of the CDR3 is TGTGCCAGCAGCCAAGAGCGGGCTTTCCAAGAGACCCAGTACTTC. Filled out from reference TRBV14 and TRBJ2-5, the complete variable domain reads EAGVTQFPSHSVIEKGQTVTLRCDPISGHDNLYWYRRVMGKEIKFLLHFVKESKQDESGMPNNRFLAERTGGTYSTLKVQPAELEDSGVYFCASSQERAFQETQYFGPGTRLLVL.

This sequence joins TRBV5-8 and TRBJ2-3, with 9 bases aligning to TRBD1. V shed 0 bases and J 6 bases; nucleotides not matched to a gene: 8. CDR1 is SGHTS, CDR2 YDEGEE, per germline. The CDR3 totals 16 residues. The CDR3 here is CASSLEGQGIIDTQYF. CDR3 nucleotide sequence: TGTGCCAGCAGCTTGGAGGGACAGGGTATTATCGATACGCAGTATTTT.

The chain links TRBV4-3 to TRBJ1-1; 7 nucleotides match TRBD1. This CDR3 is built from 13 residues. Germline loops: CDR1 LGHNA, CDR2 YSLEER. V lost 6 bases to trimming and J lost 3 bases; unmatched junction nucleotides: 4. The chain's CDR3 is CASREGQYTEAFF. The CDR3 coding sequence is TGCGCCAGCAGGGAGGGACAGTACACTGAAGCTTTCTTT.

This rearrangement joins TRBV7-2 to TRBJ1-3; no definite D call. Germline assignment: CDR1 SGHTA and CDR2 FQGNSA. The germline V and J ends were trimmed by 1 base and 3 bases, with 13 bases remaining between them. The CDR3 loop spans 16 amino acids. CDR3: CASSLEPGNVGNTIYF. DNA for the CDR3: TGTGCCAGCAGCTTAGAGCCGGGAAACGTTGGAAACACCATATATTTT.

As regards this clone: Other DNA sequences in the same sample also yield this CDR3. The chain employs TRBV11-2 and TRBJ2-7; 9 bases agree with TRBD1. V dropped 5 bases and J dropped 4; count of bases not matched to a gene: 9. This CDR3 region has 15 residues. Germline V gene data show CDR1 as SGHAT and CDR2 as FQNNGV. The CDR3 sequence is CASSQTTGGGYEQYF. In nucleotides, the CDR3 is TGTGCCAGCAGCCAGACGACAGGGGGTGGTTACGAGCAGTACTTC.

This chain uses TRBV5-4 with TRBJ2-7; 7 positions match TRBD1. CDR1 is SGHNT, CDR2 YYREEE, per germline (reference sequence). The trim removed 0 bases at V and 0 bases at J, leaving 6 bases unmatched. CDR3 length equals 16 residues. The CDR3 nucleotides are TGTGCCAGCAGCTTGGTATCAGGGGGTCCCTCCTACGAGCAGTACTTC. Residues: CASSLVSGGPSYEQYF.

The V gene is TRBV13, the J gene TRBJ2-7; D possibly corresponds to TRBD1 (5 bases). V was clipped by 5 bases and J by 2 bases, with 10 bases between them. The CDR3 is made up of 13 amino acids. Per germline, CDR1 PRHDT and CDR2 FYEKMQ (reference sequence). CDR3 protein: CASSQWGPYEQYF. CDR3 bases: TGTGCCAGCAGCCAATGGGGCCCCTACGAGCAGTACTTC.

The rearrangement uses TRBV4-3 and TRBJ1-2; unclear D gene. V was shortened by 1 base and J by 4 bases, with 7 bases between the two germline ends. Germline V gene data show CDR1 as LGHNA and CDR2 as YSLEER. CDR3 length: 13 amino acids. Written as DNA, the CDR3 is TGCGCCAGCAGCCAAGGGCAGTCCTATGGCTACACCTTC. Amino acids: CASSQGQSYGYTF.

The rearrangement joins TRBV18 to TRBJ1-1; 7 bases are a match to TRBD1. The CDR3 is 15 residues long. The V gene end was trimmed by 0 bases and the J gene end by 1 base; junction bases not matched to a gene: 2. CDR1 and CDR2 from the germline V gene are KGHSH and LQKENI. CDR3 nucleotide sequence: TGTGCCAGCTCACCACCCAACAGGGGGAACACTGAAGCTTTCTTT. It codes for CASSPPNRGNTEAFF.

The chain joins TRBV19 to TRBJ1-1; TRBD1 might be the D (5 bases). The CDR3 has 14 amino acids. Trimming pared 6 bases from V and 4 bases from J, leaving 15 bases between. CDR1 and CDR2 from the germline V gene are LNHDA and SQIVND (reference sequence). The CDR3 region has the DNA TGTGCCAGTAGCCCCCAGACAGTCTTCACTGAAGCTTTCTTT. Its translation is CASSPQTVFTEAFF.

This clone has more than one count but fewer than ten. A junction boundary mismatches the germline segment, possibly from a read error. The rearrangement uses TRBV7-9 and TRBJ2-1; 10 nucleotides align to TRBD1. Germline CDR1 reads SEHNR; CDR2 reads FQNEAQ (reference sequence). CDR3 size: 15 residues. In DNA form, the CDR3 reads TGTTCCAGCAGCCGTGGACAGGGGGCCTACAATGAGCAGTTCTTC. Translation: CSSSRGQGAYNEQFF.

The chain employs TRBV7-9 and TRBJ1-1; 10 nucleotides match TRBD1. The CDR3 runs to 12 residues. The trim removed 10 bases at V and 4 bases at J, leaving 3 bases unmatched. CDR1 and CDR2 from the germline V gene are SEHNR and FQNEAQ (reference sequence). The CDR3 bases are TGTGCCACCGACAGGGGGCCCACTGAAGCTTTCTTT. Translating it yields CATDRGPTEAFF.

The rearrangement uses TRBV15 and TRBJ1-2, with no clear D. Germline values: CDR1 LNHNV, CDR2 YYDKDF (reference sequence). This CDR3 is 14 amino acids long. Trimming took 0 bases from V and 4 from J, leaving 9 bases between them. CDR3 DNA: TGTGCCACCAGCAGAGAGTCCCCCGGCTATGGCTACACCTTC. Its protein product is CATSRESPGYGYTF.

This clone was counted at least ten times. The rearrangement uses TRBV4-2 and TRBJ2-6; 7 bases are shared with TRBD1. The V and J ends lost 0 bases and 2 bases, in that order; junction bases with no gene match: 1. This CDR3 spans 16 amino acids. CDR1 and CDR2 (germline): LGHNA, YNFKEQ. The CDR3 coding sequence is TGTGCCAGCAGCCAAGATCAGGGGGCTGGGGCCAACGTCCTGACTTTC. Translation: CASSQDQGAGANVLTF.

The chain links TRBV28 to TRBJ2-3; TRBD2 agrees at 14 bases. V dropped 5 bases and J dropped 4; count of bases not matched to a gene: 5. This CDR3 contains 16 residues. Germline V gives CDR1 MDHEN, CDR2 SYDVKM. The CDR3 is CASSLPGLAGADTQYF. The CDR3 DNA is TGTGCCAGCAGTCTCCCGGGACTAGCGGGAGCAGATACGCAGTATTTT.

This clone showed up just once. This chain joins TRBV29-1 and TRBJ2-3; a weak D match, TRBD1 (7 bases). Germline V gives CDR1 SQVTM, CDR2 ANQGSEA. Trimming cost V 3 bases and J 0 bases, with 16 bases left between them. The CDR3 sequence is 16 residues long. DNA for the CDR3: TGCAGCGTTGAGGAGGGACAGACTTCTAGCACAGATACGCAGTATTTT. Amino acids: CSVEEGQTSSTDTQYF.

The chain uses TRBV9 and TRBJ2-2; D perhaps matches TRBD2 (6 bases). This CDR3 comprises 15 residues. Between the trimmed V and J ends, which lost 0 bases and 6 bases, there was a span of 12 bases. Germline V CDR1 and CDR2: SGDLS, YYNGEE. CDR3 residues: CASSVALGGAGELFF. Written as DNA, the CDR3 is TGTGCCAGCAGCGTAGCCCTGGGAGGCGCCGGGGAGCTGTTTTTT.

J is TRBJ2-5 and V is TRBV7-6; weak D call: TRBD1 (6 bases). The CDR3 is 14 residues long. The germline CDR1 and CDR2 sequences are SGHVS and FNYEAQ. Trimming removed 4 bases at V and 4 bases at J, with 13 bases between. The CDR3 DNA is TGTGCCAGCAGCTCCGACAGGATTACAGAGACCCAGTACTTC. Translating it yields CASSSDRITETQYF.

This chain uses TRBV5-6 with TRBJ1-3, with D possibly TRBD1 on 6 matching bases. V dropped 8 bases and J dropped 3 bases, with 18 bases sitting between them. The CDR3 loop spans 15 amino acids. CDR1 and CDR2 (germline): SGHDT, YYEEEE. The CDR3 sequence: CASTRWGLVGNTIYF. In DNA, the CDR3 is TGTGCCAGTACCCGTTGGGGGCTCGTTGGAAACACCATATATTTT.

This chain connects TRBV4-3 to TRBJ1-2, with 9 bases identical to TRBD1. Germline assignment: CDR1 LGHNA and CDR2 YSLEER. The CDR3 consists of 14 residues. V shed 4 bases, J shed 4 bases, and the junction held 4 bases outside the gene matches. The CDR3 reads CASSLGQGVYGYTF. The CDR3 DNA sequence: TGCGCCAGCAGCCTGGGACAGGGCGTCTATGGCTACACCTTC.

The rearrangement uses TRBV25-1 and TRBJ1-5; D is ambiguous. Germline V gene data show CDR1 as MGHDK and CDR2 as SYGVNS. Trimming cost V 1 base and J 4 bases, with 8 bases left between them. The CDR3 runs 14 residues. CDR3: CASSEWRLNQPQHF. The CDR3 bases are TGTGCCAGCAGTGAATGGAGGTTGAATCAGCCCCAGCATTTT.